These 20 T cell receptor beta chains were sequenced from one sample in a study of blood T cell repertoires in COVID-19. Assay: immunoSEQ multiplex PCR; the TCRdb copy retains only in-frame clones and omits some. This sample has roughly 40,000 clones, with around 84% found just once. The sample was peripheral blood. All receptors derive from a woman in her 70s in a cohort sampled during active COVID-19.

J is TRBJ1-5 and V is TRBV19; 9 positions match TRBD1. The CDR3 covers 14 residues. V lost 5 bases, J lost 4 bases, and 3 bases stayed unmatched. CDR1 and CDR2 from the germline V gene are LNHDA and SQIVND (reference sequence). CDR3: CASSRTGENQPQHF. CDR3 sequence (DNA): TGTGCCAGTAGTCGGACAGGGGAGAATCAGCCCCAGCATTTT.

The chain has TRBV19 and TRBJ1-2; TRBD1 aligns across 10 bases. The germline gives CDR1 LNHDA, CDR2 SQIVND (reference sequence). Trimming removed 5 bases from V and 2 bases from J; junction bases left unmatched: 2. This CDR3 comprises 14 residues. The CDR3 here is CASSSDRGNYGYTF. As DNA, the CDR3 is TGTGCCAGTAGTTCGGACAGGGGGAACTATGGCTACACCTTC.

Comment on this clone: Because the CDR3's place on the DNA is in doubt, the DNA is left out and the CDR3 is given as listed by TCRdb. The genes are TRBV18 and TRBJ2-3; the table names TRBD1, a call not compared with the DNA. Germline V gives CDR1 KGHSH, CDR2 LQKENI. The CDR3 numbers 17 amino acids, ends counted. The CDR3 here is CASSPVLRDRGGDTQYF.

V usage is TRBV19 and J usage is TRBJ1-4; 7 positions match TRBD1. The germline gives CDR1 LNHDA, CDR2 SQIVND (reference sequence). The trim removed 6 bases at V and 4 bases at J, leaving 5 bases unmatched. This CDR3 has 14 amino acids. CDR3 DNA: TGTGCCAGTAGCGAACAGGGGATTAATGAAAAACTGTTTTTT. It specifies CASSEQGINEKLFF.

The CDR3 reads CASSPRDGRRETQYF. For the CDR3, the DNA is TGTGCCAGCAGCCCTAGAGACGGGAGGAGAGAGACCCAGTACTTC. V usage is TRBV7-8 and J usage is TRBJ2-5; 7 bases agree with TRBD2. The V segment lost 5 bases and the J segment 4 bases; nucleotides outside the gene matches: 10. The CDR3 loop spans 15 amino acids. From germline, CDR1 is SGHVS and CDR2 FQNEAQ.

V usage is TRBV4-1 and J usage is TRBJ1-2; 8 nucleotides match TRBD1. V gave up 3 bases and J gave up 4 bases; unmatched junction bases: 4. Germline loops: CDR1 MGHRA, CDR2 YSYEKL. The CDR3 has 14 residues. In DNA form, the CDR3 reads TGCGCCAGCAGCCAGCCCGACAGGGGCTATGGCTACACCTTC. It encodes CASSQPDRGYGYTF.

The V call is TRBV10-2, the J call TRBJ2-3; the match to TRBD2 covers 14 bases. The CDR3 extends over 15 amino acids. Germline CDR1 is WSHSY and CDR2 is SAAADI. Unmatched junction bases numbered 4, after V lost 7 bases and J lost 4 bases. CDR3 in DNA: TGCGCCAGCAATGGACTAGCGGGAGGCGCAGATACGCAGTATTTT. It specifies CASNGLAGGADTQYF.

This chain uses TRBV2 with TRBJ2-1; 9 bases fit TRBD2. J gave up 8 bases and V 2 bases, and 7 bases lay outside the gene matches. Per the germline V gene, CDR1 is SNHLY and CDR2 is FYNNEI. CDR3 length: 15 amino acids. CDR3 coding DNA: TGTGCCAGCAGTGAACAGGCTAGCGGGAACGATGAGCAGTTCTTC. It yields the protein CASSEQASGNDEQFF.

The rearrangement links TRBV28 to TRBJ2-7, with TRBD2 matching 8 bases. The V segment lost 6 bases and the J segment 0 bases; nucleotides outside the gene matches: 4. Germline V gene sequence: CDR1 MDHEN, CDR2 SYDVKM. This CDR3 is 14 amino acids long. The CDR3 reads CASRRLASSYEQYF. CDR3 nucleotides: TGTGCCAGCAGGCGACTAGCGTCCTCCTACGAGCAGTACTTC. The entire variable domain, with the rest obtained from reference TRBV28 and TRBJ2-7, is as follows: DVKVTQSSRYLVKRTGEKVFLECVQDMDHENMFWYRQDPGLGLRLIYFSYDVKMKEKGDIPEGYSVSREKKERFSLILESASTNQTSMYLCASRRLASSYEQYFGPGTRLTVT.

The chain uses TRBV28 and TRBJ1-2, with 12 bases matching TRBD1. J was trimmed by 5 bases and V by 5 bases; bases with no gene match: 6. Germline CDR1 is MDHEN and CDR2 is SYDVKM. This CDR3 contains 15 residues. CDR3 loop: CASSAPGQGAYGYTF. Written as DNA, the CDR3 is TGTGCCAGCAGTGCTCCGGGACAGGGGGCTTATGGCTACACCTTC.

V is TRBV19 and J is TRBJ1-3; D remains ambiguous. There are 15 residues in the CDR3. Germline CDR1 and CDR2: LNHDA and SQIVND (reference sequence). V shed 7 bases and J shed 0 bases, with 13 bases lying between them. The CDR3 protein is CASKAGASSGNTIYF. The CDR3 DNA is TGTGCCAGTAAGGCAGGCGCCAGCTCTGGAAACACCATATATTTT.

The chain recombines TRBV7-8 with TRBJ2-2, with D tentatively TRBD2 (6 bases). V shed 5 bases and J shed 5 bases, with 9 bases lying between them. Germline lookup yields CDR1 SGHVS and CDR2 FQNEAQ. The CDR3 totals 13 residues. In nucleotides, the CDR3 is TGTGCCAGCAGCCGGAGGGAAACCGGGGAGCTGTTTTTT. Protein sequence: CASSRRETGELFF. Combining the CDR3 with reference TRBV7-8 and TRBJ2-2 gives the whole variable domain GAGVSQSPRYKVAKRGQDVALRCDPISGHVSLFWYQQALGQGPEFLTYFQNEAQLDKSGLPSDRFFAERPEGSVSTLKIQRTQQEDSAVYLCASSRRETGELFFGEGSRLTVL.

The chain couples TRBV4-3 to TRBJ2-6; 8 positions agree with TRBD1. The V gene's germline CDR1 is LGHNA and CDR2 YSLEER. The CDR3 contains 15 residues. The V segment lost 0 bases and the J segment 11 bases; nucleotides outside the gene matches: 6. The CDR3 nucleotides are TGCGCCAGCAGCCAAGATCCCGGACAGGGTCACGTCCTGACTTTC. Translated: CASSQDPGQGHVLTF.

This clone was counted a few times. The chain links TRBV7-9 to TRBJ2-1, with TRBD2 identical over 8 bases. The CDR3 has 15 amino acids. V gave up 2 bases and J gave up 5 bases; unmatched junction bases: 5. The germline V gene encodes CDR1 SEHNR and CDR2 FQNEAQ (reference sequence). In DNA, the CDR3 is TGTGCCAGCAGCTTATCTACTAGCGGTCACAATGAGCAGTTCTTC. The encoded protein is CASSLSTSGHNEQFF.

The J gene is TRBJ1-5, the V gene TRBV12-3 or TRBV12-4, with 10 bases matching TRBD1. This CDR3 spans 13 amino acids. Trimming removed 6 bases from V and 5 bases from J; junction bases left unmatched: 1. CDR3 protein: CASSGTGDQPQHF. CDR3 DNA: TGTGCCAGCAGCGGGACAGGGGATCAGCCCCAGCATTTT.

This clone was seen only a few times. The chain links TRBV7-9 to TRBJ2-7; no reliable D call. Trimming removed 1 base at V and 4 bases at J, with 2 bases between. This CDR3 has 11 amino acids. CDR1 is SEHNR and CDR2 is FQNEAQ in the germline V gene (reference sequence). The chain's CDR3 is CASSLVYEQYF. Written as DNA, the CDR3 is TGTGCCAGCAGCTTAGTATACGAGCAGTACTTC.

V gene TRBV6-5 combines with J gene TRBJ1-1, with D possibly matching TRBD1 (5 bases). The germline CDR1 and CDR2 sequences are MNHEY and SVGAGI. The CDR3 covers 14 residues. V lost 4 bases and J lost 1, with 10 bases in between. The CDR3 region is CASSWGGRNTEAFF. CDR3 DNA sequence: TGTGCCAGCAGTTGGGGGGGTCGGAACACTGAAGCTTTCTTT.

This chain links TRBV7-9 with TRBJ2-1; tentatively, D is TRBD2 (6 bases). CDR1 and CDR2 (germline): SEHNR, FQNEAQ (reference sequence). The V end lost 5 bases, the J end lost 9 bases, and 20 bases lay between the germline ends. CDR3 length: 15 residues. CDR3 residues: CASSHGGVRKGEQFF. The CDR3 nucleotides read TGTGCCAGCAGCCACGGAGGGGTGCGTAAAGGTGAGCAGTTCTTC.

This clone qualifies as medium-sized. The chain joins TRBV27 to TRBJ2-5; 14 bases fit TRBD2. In germline, CDR1 is MNHEY, CDR2 SMNVEV (reference sequence). The V gene end was trimmed by 6 bases and the J gene end by 5 bases; junction bases not matched to a gene: 5. The CDR3 contains 15 residues. The CDR3 here is CASRIGTSGSETQYF. CDR3 nucleotides: TGTGCCAGCAGAATCGGGACTAGCGGGAGTGAGACCCAGTACTTC.

The V gene is TRBV10-3, the J gene TRBJ2-1; no clear D. V was trimmed by 5 bases and J by 9 bases, leaving 20 bases between them. CDR1 is ENHRY, CDR2 SYGVKD, per germline. This CDR3 spans 15 amino acids. The chain's CDR3 is CAISQNEVGVGEQFF. For the CDR3, the DNA is TGTGCCATCAGTCAAAATGAGGTAGGAGTAGGTGAGCAGTTCTTC.